Listed below are T cell receptor beta chains from one sample, sequenced in a study of shared clonotypes between healthy human individuals. The method was immunoSEQ multiplex PCR; TCRdb's version includes in-frame clones alone and lacks a portion of them. The sample lists about 1.1 million clones, 70% to 80% seen once, with around 0.61% in the top ten. The sequenced material came from memory CD4+ T cells from PBMCs. Source of these receptors: a man between 18 and 35 years old in good health. Some clones in this sample may be carry-over from other donors' samples. Each CDR3 is given without its conserved first and last residue. The order of the fields is V gene, J gene, CDR3 protein.

TRBV5-1,TRBJ2-5,ASSWGLAGGSGKETQY
TRBV7-8,TRBJ2-7,ASSLGGGLGYEQY
TRBV19,TRBJ2-7,ASSKTSGRASEQY
TRBV7-2,TRBJ2-5,ASSRPGETQY
TRBV27,TRBJ2-7,ASSIVRGRGQY
TRBV5-1,TRBJ2-7,ASSSPRTYEQY
TRBV28,TRBJ2-7,ASSNRQGARYEQY
TRBV5-6,TRBJ2-7,ASSLMRAMEQY
TRBV28,TRBJ1-4,ASSFQGSTNEKLF
TRBV7-2,TRBJ1-3,ASSLGQRGNTIY
TRBV6-5,TRBJ2-7,ASVGQSSYEQY